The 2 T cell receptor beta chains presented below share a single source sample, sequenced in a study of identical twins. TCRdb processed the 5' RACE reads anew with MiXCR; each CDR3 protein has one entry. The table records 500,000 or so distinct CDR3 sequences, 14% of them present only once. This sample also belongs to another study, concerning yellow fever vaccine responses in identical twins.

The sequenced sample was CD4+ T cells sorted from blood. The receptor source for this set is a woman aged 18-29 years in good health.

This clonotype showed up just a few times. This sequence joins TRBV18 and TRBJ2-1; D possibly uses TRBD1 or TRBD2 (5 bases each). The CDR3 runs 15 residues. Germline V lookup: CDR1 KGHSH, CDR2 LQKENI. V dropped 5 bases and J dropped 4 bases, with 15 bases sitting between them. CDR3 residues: CASSWGPLLYNEQFF. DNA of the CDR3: TGTGCCAGCTCATGGGGACCTCTCTTATACAATGAGCAGTTCTTC. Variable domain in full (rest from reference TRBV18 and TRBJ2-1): NAGVMQNPRHLVRRRGQEARLRCSPMKGHSHVYWYRQLPEEGLKFMVYLQKENIIDESGMPKERFSAEFPKEGPSILRIQQVVRGDSAAYFCASSWGPLLYNEQFFGPGTRLTVL.

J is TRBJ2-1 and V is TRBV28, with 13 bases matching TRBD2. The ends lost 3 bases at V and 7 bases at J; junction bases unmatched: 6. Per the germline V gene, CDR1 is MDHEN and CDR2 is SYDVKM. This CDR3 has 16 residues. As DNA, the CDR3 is TGTGCCAGCAGTTTTATCGGACTAGCGGGGGTAAATGAGCAGTTCTTC. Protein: CASSFIGLAGVNEQFF.